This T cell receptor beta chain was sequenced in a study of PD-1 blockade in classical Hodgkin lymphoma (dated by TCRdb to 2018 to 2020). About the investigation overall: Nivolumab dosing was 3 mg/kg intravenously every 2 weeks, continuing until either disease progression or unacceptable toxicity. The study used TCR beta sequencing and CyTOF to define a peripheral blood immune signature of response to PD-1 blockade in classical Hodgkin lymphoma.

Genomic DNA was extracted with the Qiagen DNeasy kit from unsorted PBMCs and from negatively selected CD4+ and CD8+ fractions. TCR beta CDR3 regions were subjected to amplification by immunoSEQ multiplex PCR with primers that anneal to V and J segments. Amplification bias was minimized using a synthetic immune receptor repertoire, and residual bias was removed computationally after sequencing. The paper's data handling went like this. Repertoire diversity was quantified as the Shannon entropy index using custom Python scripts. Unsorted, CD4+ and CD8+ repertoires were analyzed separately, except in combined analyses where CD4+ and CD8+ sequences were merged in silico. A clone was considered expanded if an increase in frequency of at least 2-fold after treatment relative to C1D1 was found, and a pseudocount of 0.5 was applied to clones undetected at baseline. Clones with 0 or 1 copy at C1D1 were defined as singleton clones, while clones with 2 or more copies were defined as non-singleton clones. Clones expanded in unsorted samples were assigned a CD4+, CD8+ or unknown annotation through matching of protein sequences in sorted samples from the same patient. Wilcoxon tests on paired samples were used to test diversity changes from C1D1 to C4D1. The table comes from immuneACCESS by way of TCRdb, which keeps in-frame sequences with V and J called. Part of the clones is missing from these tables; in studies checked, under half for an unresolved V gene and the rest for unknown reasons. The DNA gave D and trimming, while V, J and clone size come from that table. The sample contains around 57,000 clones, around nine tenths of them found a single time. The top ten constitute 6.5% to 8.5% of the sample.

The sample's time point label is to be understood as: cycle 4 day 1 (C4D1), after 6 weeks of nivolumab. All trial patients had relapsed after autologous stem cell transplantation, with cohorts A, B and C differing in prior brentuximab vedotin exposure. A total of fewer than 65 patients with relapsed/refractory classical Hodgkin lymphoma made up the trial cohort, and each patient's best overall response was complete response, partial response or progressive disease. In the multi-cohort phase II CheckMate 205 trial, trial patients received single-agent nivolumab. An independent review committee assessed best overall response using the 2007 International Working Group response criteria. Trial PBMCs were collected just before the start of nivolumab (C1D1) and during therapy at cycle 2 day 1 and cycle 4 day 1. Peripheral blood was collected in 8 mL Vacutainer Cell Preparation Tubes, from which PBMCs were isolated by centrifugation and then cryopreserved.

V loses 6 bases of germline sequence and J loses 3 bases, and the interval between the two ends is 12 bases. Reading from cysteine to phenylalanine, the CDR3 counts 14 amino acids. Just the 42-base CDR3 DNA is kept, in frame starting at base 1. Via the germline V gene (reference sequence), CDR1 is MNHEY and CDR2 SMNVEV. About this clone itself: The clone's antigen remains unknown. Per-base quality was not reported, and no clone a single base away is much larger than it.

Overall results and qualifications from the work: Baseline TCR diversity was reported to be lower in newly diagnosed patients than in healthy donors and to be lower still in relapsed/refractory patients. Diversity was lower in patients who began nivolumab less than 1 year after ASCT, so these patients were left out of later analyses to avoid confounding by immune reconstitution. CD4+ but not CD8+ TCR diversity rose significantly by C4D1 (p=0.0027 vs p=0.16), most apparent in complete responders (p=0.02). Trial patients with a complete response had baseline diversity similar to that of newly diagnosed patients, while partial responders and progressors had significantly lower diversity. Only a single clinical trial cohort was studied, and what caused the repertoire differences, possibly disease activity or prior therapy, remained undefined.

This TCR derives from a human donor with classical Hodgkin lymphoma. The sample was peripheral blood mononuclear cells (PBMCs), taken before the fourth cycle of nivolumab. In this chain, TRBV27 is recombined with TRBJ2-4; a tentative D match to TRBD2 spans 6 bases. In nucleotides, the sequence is TGTGCCAGCAGGGATCGGGGAGGCAAAAACATTCAGTACTTC. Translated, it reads CASRDRGGKNIQYF.